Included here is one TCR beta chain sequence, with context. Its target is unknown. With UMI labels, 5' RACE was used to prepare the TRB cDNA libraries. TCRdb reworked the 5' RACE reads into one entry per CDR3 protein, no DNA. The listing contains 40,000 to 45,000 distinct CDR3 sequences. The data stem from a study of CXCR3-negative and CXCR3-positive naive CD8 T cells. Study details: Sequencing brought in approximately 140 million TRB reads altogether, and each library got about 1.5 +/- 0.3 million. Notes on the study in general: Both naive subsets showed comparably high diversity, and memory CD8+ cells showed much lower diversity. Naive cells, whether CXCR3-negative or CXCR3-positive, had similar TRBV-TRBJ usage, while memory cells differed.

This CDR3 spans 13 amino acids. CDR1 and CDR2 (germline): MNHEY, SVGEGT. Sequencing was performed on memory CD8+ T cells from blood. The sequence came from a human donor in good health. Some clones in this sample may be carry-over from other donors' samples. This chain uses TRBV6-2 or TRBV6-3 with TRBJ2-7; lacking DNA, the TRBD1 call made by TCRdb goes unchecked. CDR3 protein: CASTGDRTYEQYF.